The 9 T cell receptor beta chains listed next were all sequenced from one sample in a study of blood T cells in healthy people across ages (dated by TCRdb to between 2014 and 2017). Receptor libraries were prepared by 5' RACE. The sample was run on an Illumina HiSeq 2500. The second PCR ran for about 7 to 11 cycles and used a J-beta primer mix along with a sample-barcoded 5' primer. Clones were called with MiXCR by TCRdb after fastp trimmed the public reads at Q25, and only in-frame beta chains were retained. Each entry is one CDR3 protein sequence, shown with its most common DNA and genes. The sample has more than 1 million distinct CDR3 sequences on record, 40% to 50% of them singletons. The top ten hold about 20% of the sample. Sequencing was performed on blood. Receptors were obtained from a woman aged 55-69 years in good health.

This chain links TRBV7-3 with TRBJ1-2, with D perhaps matching TRBD1 (5 bases). The germline V gene encodes CDR1 SGHTA and CDR2 FQGTGA. The CDR3 spans 14 residues. V was trimmed by 2 bases and J by 6 bases, leaving 13 bases between them. The CDR3 region has the DNA TGTGCCAGCAGCTTATTCGGCGGGGACCATGGCTACACCTTC. Translation gives CASSLFGGDHGYTF. The complete variable domain, with remaining parts taken from reference TRBV7-3 and TRBJ1-2, reads GAGVSQTPSNKVTEKGKYVELRCDPISGHTALYWYRQSLGQGPEFLIYFQGTGAADDSGLPNDRFFAVRPEGSVSTLKIQRTERGDSAVYLCASSLFGGDHGYTFGSGTRLTVV.

Concerning this clonotype: Since a much larger clone is just one base distant, this may be a read error. This chain joins TRBV15 and TRBJ2-1; 14 bases are a match to TRBD2. Germline V CDR1 and CDR2: LNHNV, YYDKDF (reference sequence). The CDR3 totals 19 residues. In DNA, the CDR3 is TGTGCCACCAGCAGAGAGGGACTAGCGGGAGCTGTGGTTAACAATGAGCAGGTCTTC. Its protein product is CATSREGLAGAVVNNEQVF.

V is TRBV29-1 and J is TRBJ2-1, with 15 bases matching TRBD2. Trimming cost V 7 bases and J 0 bases; bases outside gene matches: 7. CDR1 is SQVTM and CDR2 is ANQGSEA in the germline V gene. CDR3 size: 17 residues. This CDR3 is CSAGGLAGGSSYNEQFF. The CDR3 DNA reads TGCAGCGCCGGGGGACTAGCGGGAGGAAGCTCCTACAATGAGCAGTTCTTC.

There are a few counts of this clonotype. The chain carries TRBV20-1 and TRBJ2-1; tentatively, D is TRBD1 or TRBD2 (5 bases each). Trimming removed 6 bases at V and 9 bases at J, with 15 bases between. The CDR3 runs to 12 residues. Germline-derived CDR1 and CDR2 are DFQATT and SNEGSKA (reference sequence). This CDR3 is CSAKRGASEQFF. In nucleotides, the CDR3 is TGCAGTGCAAAGAGGGGAGCTAGTGAGCAGTTCTTC.

The chain employs TRBV10-3 and TRBJ2-5; TRBD1 is a possible D gene (6 bases). Germline CDR1 and CDR2: ENHRY and SYGVKD. V shed 0 bases and J shed 4 bases, with 9 bases lying between them. There are 14 residues in the CDR3. The CDR3 DNA follows: TGTGCCATCAGTGAGTCGACCAGGGGAGAGACCCAGTACTTC. It encodes CAISESTRGETQYF.

The chain has TRBV29-1 and TRBJ2-7, with D tentatively TRBD2 (5 bases). Germline V gives CDR1 SQVTM, CDR2 ANQGSEA. The CDR3 totals 15 residues. Deletions cut 4 bases from V and 0 bases from J, with 16 bases between. The CDR3 DNA is TGCAGCGTTGTGAGGGCAACTGCTGACTCCTACGAGCAGTACTTC. This sequence encodes CSVVRATADSYEQYF.

Only a few counts were recorded for this clonotype. The rearrangement links TRBV20-1 to TRBJ2-7, with 10 positions matching TRBD1. Trimming cost V 5 bases and J 4 bases; bases outside gene matches: 11. The CDR3 is 15 amino acids. CDR1 and CDR2 (germline): DFQATT, SNEGSKA (reference sequence). The DNA for the CDR3 is TGCAGTGCTCCAGAGCCGACAGGGGGCGGGTACGAGCAGTACTTC. Translation: CSAPEPTGGGYEQYF.

The J gene is TRBJ2-1, the V gene TRBV5-1; 8 bases are a match to TRBD2. J lost 0 bases, V lost 3 bases, and 14 bases had no gene match. Per germline, CDR1 SGHRS and CDR2 YFSETQ. This CDR3 region has 19 residues. CDR3 bases: TGCGCCAGCAGCTCCCATCCGGTGGTAGCGGGAATCTCCTACAATGAGCAGTTCTTC. This gives the protein CASSSHPVVAGISYNEQFF.

The chain recombines TRBV10-3 with TRBJ2-5; no clear D. V was shortened by 5 bases and J by 5 bases, with 6 bases between the two germline ends. This CDR3 is 11 amino acids long. Germline V gives CDR1 ENHRY, CDR2 SYGVKD. The CDR3 bases are TGTGCCATCAGTAACGGGGAGACCCAGTACTTC. This encodes CAISNGETQYF.